This T cell receptor (beta chain) is drawn from a study of blood T cell repertoires in COVID-19. Study-level information: Samples came from the United States, Italy and Spain, spanning acute and convalescent COVID-19. T cells, B-cell-depleted T cells, or PBMCs supplied cDNA or gDNA.

How the authors handled the data: Reference gene primer amplification yielded estimated nucleated cell counts. Measured with immunoSEQ multiplex PCR; TCRdb has only the in-frame clones, and not every one. The V and J calls and the clone size are those of that table, but D and trimming were determined from the DNA. The sample records some 110,000 clones, 80% to 95% being singletons. Germline assignment: CDR1 SGHKS and CDR2 YYEKEE (reference sequence). The CDR3 spans 16 residues. Between the trimmed V and J ends, which lost 1 base and 0 bases, there was a span of 8 bases. Followed longitudinally, the Seattle patients had been enrolled during active infection.

This chain links TRBV5-5 with TRBJ2-6; TRBD1 is a possible D gene (6 bases). Sequences were obtained from peripheral blood. The sequence came from a man aged 50 to 60 with COVID-19, enrolled during active disease. The CDR3 nucleotides are TGTGCCAGCAGCTTGTGGACAGTCTCTGGGGCCAACGTCCTGACTTTC. Amino acid sequence: CASSLWTVSGANVLTF.